The rows below give T cell receptor beta chains drawn from one sample of a study of blood T cell repertoires in COVID-19. The method was immunoSEQ multiplex PCR; TCRdb's version includes in-frame clones alone and lacks a portion of them. The data show tens of thousands of clones, with about four fifths seen just once and around 5% held by the top ten. Material for sequencing was peripheral blood. All receptors derive from a man over 45 with active COVID-19. The CDR3 runs from the conserved cysteine through the conserved F or W. The D gene is left open where the match is weak. The listing skips clone size in some rows; elsewhere it reads once, few, many or a size class.

d_gene	j_gene	abundance	v_gene	CDR3aa	CDR3nt
TRBD1	TRBJ2-3	.	TRBV28	CASREDRGGDTQYF	TGTGCCAGCAGGGAGGACAGGGGTGGGGATACGCAGTATTTT
TRBD1	TRBJ1-1	.	TRBV5-1	CASSWSGGTEAFF	TGCGCCAGCAGCTGGTCAGGGGGGACTGAAGCTTTCTTT
.	TRBJ1-2	.	TRBV5-1	CASSLETVLYGYTF	TGCGCCAGCAGCTTGGAAACAGTACTCTATGGCTACACCTTC
TRBD1	TRBJ2-7	once	TRBV9	CASSDRQDRGIYEQYF	TGTGCCAGCAGCGACCGCCAGGACAGGGGGATATACGAGCAGTACTTC
.	TRBJ1-3	.	TRBV30	CAWRPGDTIYF	TGTGCCTGGCGACCCGGGGACACCATATATTTT
.	TRBJ2-3	.	TRBV6-4	CASSAQGLSTDTQYF	TGTGCCAGCAGTGCTCAGGGCCTTAGCACAGATACGCAGTATTTT
TRBD1	TRBJ1-5	.	TRBV19	CASSTGLGQAGITNQPQHF	TGTGCCAGTAGTACAGGGCTCGGACAGGCCGGGATTACCAATCAGCCCCAGCATTTT
.	TRBJ2-7	.	TRBV7-2	CASNLAYGEQYF	TGTGCCAGCAATCTCGCCTACGGCGAGCAGTACTTC
TRBD1	TRBJ1-2	.	TRBV6-6	CASSSPGQGAGYGYTF	TGTGCCAGCAGTTCACCGGGACAGGGGGCGGGCTATGGCTACACCTTC
TRBD1	TRBJ1-3	.	TRBV18	CASSPTTDRGGNTIYF	TGTGCCAGCTCACCTACTACGGACAGGGGTGGAAACACCATATATTTT
.	TRBJ1-2	.	TRBV21-1	CASSACRDKNYGYTF	TGTGCCAGCAGTGCCTGCCGGGACAAGAACTATGGCTACACCTTC
TRBD2	TRBJ2-5	.	TRBV5-4	CASSLSGGQTQYF	TGTGCCAGCAGCTTGAGCGGGGGTCAGACCCAGTACTTC
.	TRBJ1-6	.	TRBV6-1	CASSGEGGTSSYNSPLHF	TGTGCCAGCAGTGGCGAGGGGGGGACTAGCTCCTATAATTCACCCCTCCACTTT
.	TRBJ2-3	many	TRBV2	CASSELRDTQYF	TGTGCCAGCAGTGAATTGCGGGATACGCAGTATTTT
.	TRBJ2-2	.	TRBV7-3	CASSLSGQTFTGELFF	TGTGCCAGCAGCTTAAGCGGACAGACTTTCACCGGGGAGCTGTTTTTT
TRBD2	TRBJ2-3	.	TRBV6-5	CASCQIAGVEDTQYF	TGTGCCAGCTGCCAAATAGCGGGGGTGGAAGATACGCAGTATTTT
.	TRBJ1-6	.	TRBV6-1	CASSERREVTPLHF	TGTGCCAGCAGTGAAAGGAGGGAAGTCACACCCCTCCACTTT
TRBD1	TRBJ1-5	.	TRBV19	CASSIGRQGAVPQHF	TGTGCCAGTAGTATCGGAAGACAGGGGGCAGTGCCCCAGCATTTT
.	TRBJ2-5	.	TRBV3-1/TRBV3-2	CASSQGRGHETQYF	TGTGCCAGCAGCCAGGGTAGAGGACACGAGACCCAGTACTTC
.	TRBJ2-5	.	TRBV21-1	CASRTYTGQGAKTQYF	TGTGCCAGCAGAACCTACACGGGACAGGGGGCAAAGACCCAGTACTTC
TRBD1	TRBJ1-2	.	TRBV12-3/TRBV12-4	CASSPDRVGGYTF	TGTGCCAGCAGCCCGGACAGGGTTGGGGGCTACACCTTC
TRBD1	TRBJ1-6	.	TRBV10-3	CAISEGTENSPLHF	TGTGCCATCAGTGAGGGGACAGAGAATTCACCCCTCCACTTT
.	TRBJ2-3	.	TRBV7-3	CASSPYPQTKGDTQYF	TGTGCCAGCAGCCCCTACCCCCAAACAAAGGGGGATACGCAGTATTTT
TRBD1	TRBJ1-3	once	TRBV5-1	CASSIGTGGNTIYF	TGCGCCAGCAGCATCGGGACAGGTGGAAACACCATATATTTT
TRBD2	TRBJ2-5	.	TRBV5-1	CASSLAAGGPQETQYF	TGCGCCAGCAGCTTGGCGGCGGGGGGCCCCCAAGAGACCCAGTACTTC
.	TRBJ2-7	.	TRBV4-1	CASSGRLDSSYEQYF	TGCGCCAGCAGCGGGAGATTGGACAGCTCCTACGAGCAGTACTTC
TRBD2	TRBJ2-1	.	TRBV29-1	CSVEVSSGDEQFF	TGCAGCGTTGAAGTGTCCAGCGGGGATGAGCAGTTCTTC
TRBD2	TRBJ2-1	.	TRBV25-1	CASSPLASGRWGDEQFF	TGTGCCAGCAGTCCCTTGGCTAGCGGGAGGTGGGGCGATGAGCAGTTCTTC
TRBD1	TRBJ2-5	.	TRBV5-1	CASSQGQPQETQYF	TGCGCCAGCAGCCAGGGACAGCCCCAAGAGACCCAGTACTTC
.	TRBJ2-2	.	TRBV7-2	CASSLVLTNTGELFF	TGTGCCAGCAGCTTAGTTCTAACGAACACCGGGGAGCTGTTTTTT
TRBD1	TRBJ1-4	.	TRBV19	CASTDRGRDEKLFF	TGTGCCAGTACCGACAGGGGCCGGGATGAAAAACTGTTTTTT